The clone carrying this T cell receptor beta chain was seen a handful of times. V lost 7 bases to trimming and J lost 1 base, with 10 bases between them. The CDR3 runs 13 residues. Germline CDR1 is SGHTA and CDR2 is FQGNSA. These data come from a study of blood T cell repertoires in COVID-19. In the authors' workflow: Estimated nucleated cell counts came from reference gene primer amplification. Repertoires were generated with immunoSEQ multiplex PCR, while TCRdb's copy carries only in-frame clones and drops some. V, J and clone size derive from that table, while D and trimming were established from the DNA sequence. This table has about 200,000 clones, around 84% appearing once.

The chain links TRBV7-2 to TRBJ1-2; D perhaps matches TRBD1 (6 bases). Sample: peripheral blood. This TCR was recovered from a man older than 75 with acute or convalescent COVID-19. The CDR3 region has the DNA TGTGCCAGCACCCCACAGGGTAACTATGGCTACACCTTC. Amino acids: CASTPQGNYGYTF. Full variable domain (missing parts from reference TRBV7-2 and TRBJ1-2): GAGVSQSPSNKVTEKGKDVELRCDPISGHTALYWYRQSLGQGLEFLIYFQGNSAPDKSGLPSDRFSAERTGGSVSTLTIQRTQQEDSAVYLCASTPQGNYGYTFGSGTRLTVV.